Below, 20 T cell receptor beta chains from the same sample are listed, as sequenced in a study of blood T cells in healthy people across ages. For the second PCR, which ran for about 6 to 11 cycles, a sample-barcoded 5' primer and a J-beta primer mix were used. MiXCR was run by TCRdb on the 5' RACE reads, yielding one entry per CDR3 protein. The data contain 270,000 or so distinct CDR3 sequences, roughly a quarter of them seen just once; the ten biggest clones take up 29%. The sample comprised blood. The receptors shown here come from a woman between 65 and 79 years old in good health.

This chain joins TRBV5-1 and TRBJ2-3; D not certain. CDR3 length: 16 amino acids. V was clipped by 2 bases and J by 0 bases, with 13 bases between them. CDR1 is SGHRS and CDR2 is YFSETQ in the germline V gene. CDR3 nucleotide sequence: TGCGCCAGCAGCTTCGGATGGTTAGCCAGCACAGATACGCAGTATTTT. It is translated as CASSFGWLASTDTQYF.

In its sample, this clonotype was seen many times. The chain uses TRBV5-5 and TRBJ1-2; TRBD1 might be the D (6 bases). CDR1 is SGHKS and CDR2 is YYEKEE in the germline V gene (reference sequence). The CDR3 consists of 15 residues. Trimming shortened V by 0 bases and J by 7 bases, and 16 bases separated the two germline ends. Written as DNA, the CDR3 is TGTGCCAGCAGCTTGGCGAAAACAGGGACGGTTGGCTACACCTTC. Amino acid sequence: CASSLAKTGTVGYTF.

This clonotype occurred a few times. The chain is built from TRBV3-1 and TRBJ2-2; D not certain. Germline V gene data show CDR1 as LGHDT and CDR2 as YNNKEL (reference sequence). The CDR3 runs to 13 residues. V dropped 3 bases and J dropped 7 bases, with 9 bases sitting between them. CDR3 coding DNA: TGTGCCAGCAGCCATCTCTCGGGCGGGGAGCTGTTTTTT. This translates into CASSHLSGGELFF.

The CDR3 loop reads CASSQDLDKTNEKLFF. The CDR3 nucleotides read TGTGCCAGCAGCCAAGATCTTGACAAAACTAATGAAAAACTGTTTTTT. V usage is TRBV4-2 and J usage is TRBJ1-4; D is ambiguous. The germline gives CDR1 LGHNA, CDR2 YNFKEQ. CDR3 size: 16 residues. The ends were cut back, 0 bases at V and 1 base at J, with 9 bases in the middle.

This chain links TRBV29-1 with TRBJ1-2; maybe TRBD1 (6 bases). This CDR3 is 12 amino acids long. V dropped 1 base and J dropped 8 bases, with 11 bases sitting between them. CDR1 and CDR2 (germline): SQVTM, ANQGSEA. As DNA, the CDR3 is TGCAGCGTTGAAGGGGGGGGCAGGGGCTACACCTTC. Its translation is CSVEGGGRGYTF.

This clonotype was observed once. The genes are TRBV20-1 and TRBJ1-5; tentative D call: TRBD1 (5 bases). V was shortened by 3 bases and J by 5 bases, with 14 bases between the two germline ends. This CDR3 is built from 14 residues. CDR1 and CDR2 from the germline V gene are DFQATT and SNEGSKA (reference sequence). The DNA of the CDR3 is TGCAGTGCTAGTGTCAGAGGGACCTATCAGCCCCAGCATTTT. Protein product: CSASVRGTYQPQHF.

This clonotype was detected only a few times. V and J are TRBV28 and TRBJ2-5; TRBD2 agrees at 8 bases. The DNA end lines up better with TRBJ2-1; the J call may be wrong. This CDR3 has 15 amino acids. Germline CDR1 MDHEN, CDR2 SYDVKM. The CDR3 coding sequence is TGTGCCAGCGGGGGCGGGAGGCCCGGTCCCTATGAGCAGTTCTTC. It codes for CASGGGRPGPYEQFF.

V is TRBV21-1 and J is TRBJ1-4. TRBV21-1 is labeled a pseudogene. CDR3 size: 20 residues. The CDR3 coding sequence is TGTGCCAGCAGCAAAGCGCTGGCAGGAGGTCCTAGCGGAACTAATGAAAAACTGTTTTTT. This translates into CASSKALAGGPSGTNEKLFF.

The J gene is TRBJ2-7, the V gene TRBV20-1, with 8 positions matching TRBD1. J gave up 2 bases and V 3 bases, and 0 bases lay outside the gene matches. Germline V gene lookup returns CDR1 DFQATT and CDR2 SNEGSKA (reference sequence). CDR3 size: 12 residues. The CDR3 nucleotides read TGCAGTGCTAGGACAGGGGCCTACGAGCAGTACTTC. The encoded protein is CSARTGAYEQYF.

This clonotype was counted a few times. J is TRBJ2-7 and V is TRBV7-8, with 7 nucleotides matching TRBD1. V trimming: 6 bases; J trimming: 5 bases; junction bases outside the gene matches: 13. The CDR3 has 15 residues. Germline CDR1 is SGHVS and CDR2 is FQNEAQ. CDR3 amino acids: CASSSTTGKRHEQYF. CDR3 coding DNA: TGTGCCAGCAGTTCTACGACAGGGAAAAGGCACGAGCAGTACTTC.

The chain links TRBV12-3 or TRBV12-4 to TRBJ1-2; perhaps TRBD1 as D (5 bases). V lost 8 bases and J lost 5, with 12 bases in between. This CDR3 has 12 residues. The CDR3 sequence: CASLGTEYGYTF. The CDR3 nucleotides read TGTGCCAGCCTCGGGACGGAATATGGCTACACCTTC.

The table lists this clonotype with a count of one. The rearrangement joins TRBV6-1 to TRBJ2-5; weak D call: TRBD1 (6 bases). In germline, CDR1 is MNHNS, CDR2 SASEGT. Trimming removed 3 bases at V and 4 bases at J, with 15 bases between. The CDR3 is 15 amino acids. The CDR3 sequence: CASSENWGQRETQYF. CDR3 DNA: TGTGCCAGCAGTGAGAACTGGGGACAACGAGAGACCCAGTACTTC.

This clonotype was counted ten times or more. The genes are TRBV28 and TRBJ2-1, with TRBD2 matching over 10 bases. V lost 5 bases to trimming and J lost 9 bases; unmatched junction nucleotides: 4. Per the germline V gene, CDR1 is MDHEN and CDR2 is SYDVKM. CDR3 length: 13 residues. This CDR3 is CASSGTSAAEQFF. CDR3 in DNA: TGTGCCAGCAGTGGGACTAGCGCGGCTGAGCAGTTCTTC.

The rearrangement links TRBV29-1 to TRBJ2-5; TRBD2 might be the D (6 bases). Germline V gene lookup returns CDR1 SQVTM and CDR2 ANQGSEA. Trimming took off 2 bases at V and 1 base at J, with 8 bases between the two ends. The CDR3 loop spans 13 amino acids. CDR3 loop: CSVELASQETQYF. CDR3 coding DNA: TGCAGCGTTGAACTAGCGAGCCAAGAGACCCAGTACTTC.

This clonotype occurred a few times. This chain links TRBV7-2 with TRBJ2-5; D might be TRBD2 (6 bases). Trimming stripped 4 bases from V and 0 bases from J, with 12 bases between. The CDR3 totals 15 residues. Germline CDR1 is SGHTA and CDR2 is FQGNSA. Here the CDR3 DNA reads TGTGCCAGCAGCTCACCCAGCGGGTACCAAGAGACCCAGTACTTC. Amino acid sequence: CASSSPSGYQETQYF.

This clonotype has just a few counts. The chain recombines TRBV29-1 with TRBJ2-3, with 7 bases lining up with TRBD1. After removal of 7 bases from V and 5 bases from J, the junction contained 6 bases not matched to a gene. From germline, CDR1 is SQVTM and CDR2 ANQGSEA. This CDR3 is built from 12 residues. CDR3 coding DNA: TGCAGCGCCGAAGGGGGCATAGATACGCAGTATTTT. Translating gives CSAEGGIDTQYF.

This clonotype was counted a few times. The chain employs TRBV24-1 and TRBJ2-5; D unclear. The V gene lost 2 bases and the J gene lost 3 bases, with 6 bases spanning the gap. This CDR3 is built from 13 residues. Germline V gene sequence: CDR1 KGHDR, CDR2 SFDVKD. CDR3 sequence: CATSDSSEETQYF. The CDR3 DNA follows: TGTGCCACCAGTGATTCGTCAGAAGAGACCCAGTACTTC.

The CDR3 sequence: CASSYRDGIETQYF. CDR3 coding DNA: TGTGCCAGCAGTTATCGCGACGGGATAGAGACCCAGTACTTC. This chain connects TRBV6-6 to TRBJ2-5; a possible D gene is TRBD2 (5 bases). The CDR3 has 14 amino acids. Looked up from germline, CDR1 is MNHNY and CDR2 is SVGAGI (reference sequence). The germline V and J ends were trimmed by 3 bases and 4 bases, with 12 bases remaining between them.

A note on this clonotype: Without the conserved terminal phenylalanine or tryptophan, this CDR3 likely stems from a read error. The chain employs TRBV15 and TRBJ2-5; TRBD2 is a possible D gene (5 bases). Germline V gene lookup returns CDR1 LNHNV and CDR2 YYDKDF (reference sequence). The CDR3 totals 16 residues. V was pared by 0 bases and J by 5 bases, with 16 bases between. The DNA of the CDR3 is TGTGCCACCAGCAGAGATAAGGCGGCCACGGGGGAGACCCAGTACCTC. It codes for CATSRDKAATGETQYL.

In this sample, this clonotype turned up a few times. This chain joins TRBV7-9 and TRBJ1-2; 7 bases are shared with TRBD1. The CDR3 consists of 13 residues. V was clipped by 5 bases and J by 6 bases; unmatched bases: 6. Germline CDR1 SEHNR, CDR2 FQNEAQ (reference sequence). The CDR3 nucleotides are TGTGCCAGCAGCCCCACAGGGGCCGATGGCTACACCTTC. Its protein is CASSPTGADGYTF.